These 22 T cell receptor beta chains were sequenced from one sample in a study of T cells in Graves' hyperthyroidism and ophthalmopathy. Amplification of TCR beta CDR3 regions was performed using RNA transcripts as template. Primed by the HTBI set, a first-round RT-PCR was run on the TCR CDR3. Each CDR3 protein gets one entry after TCRdb re-called the multiplex PCR reads with MiXCR. The repertoire holds about 360,000 distinct CDR3 sequences, with around 14% as singletons. The material sequenced was blood. Every receptor here comes from a woman between 18 and 30 years old with Graves' hyperthyroidism.

At least ten counts were recorded for this clonotype. CDR3 DNA: TGTGCCAGCAGTGGGACAGGGGAAAAGCCCCAGCATTTT. Protein: CASSGTGEKPQHF. The chain recombines TRBV12-3 or TRBV12-4 with TRBJ1-5, with 10 bases lining up with TRBD1. CDR3 length: 13 amino acids. The ends lost 5 bases at V and 8 bases at J; junction bases unmatched: 3.

This chain connects TRBV20-1 to TRBJ2-7; 9 bases match TRBD2. V lost 4 bases to trimming and J lost 0 bases; unmatched junction nucleotides: 4. Germline V gene lookup returns CDR1 DFQATT and CDR2 SNEGSKA (reference sequence). The CDR3 covers 14 residues. CDR3 in amino acids: CSATLAGHSYEQYF. The CDR3 DNA follows: TGCAGTGCTACCCTAGCGGGACACTCCTACGAGCAGTACTTC.

Notes on this clonotype: It may be a read error: a sequence one base away is much more abundant. The chain couples TRBV7-8 to TRBJ2-1; D is tentatively TRBD1 or TRBD2 (5 bases each). The DNA end is a closer match to TRBJ2-7, so the J assignment may be wrong. This CDR3 has 16 amino acids. Germline CDR1 SGHVS, CDR2 FQNEAQ. CDR3 DNA sequence: TGTGCCAGCAGCGCAAGCCGGGACGTAACCTACAATGAGCAGTACTTC. It encodes CASSASRDVTYNEQYF.

This clonotype was seen repeatedly, ten times or more. The rearrangement links TRBV9 to TRBJ2-1; D remains unclear. The CDR3 covers 16 residues. Trimming removed 1 base at V and 0 bases at J, with 11 bases between. CDR1 is SGDLS, CDR2 YYNGEE, per germline. This CDR3 is CASSVTATYSYNEQFF. The DNA for the CDR3 is TGTGCCAGCAGCGTAACAGCGACTTACTCCTACAATGAGCAGTTCTTC. Drawing the rest from reference TRBV9 and TRBJ2-1, the complete variable domain is DSGVTQTPKHLITATGQRVTLRCSPRSGDLSVYWYQQSLDQGLQFLIQYYNGEERAKGNILERFSAQQFPDLHSELNLSSLELGDSALYFCASSVTATYSYNEQFFGPGTRLTVL.

This clonotype appeared a few times. J is TRBJ1-6 and V is TRBV27; 9 positions agree with TRBD1. In germline, CDR1 is MNHEY, CDR2 SMNVEV (reference sequence). V lost 7 bases to trimming and J lost 0 bases; unmatched junction nucleotides: 4. CDR3 length: 16 residues. The CDR3 sequence is CASKGQGSSYNSPLHF. CDR3 DNA: TGTGCCAGCAAAGGACAGGGGAGCTCCTATAATTCACCCCTCCACTTT.

The gene calls are TRBV15 and TRBJ2-7; TRBD1 is a possible D gene (5 bases). Germline CDR1 and CDR2: LNHNV and YYDKDF (reference sequence). The CDR3 is 14 residues long. Trimming cost V 2 bases and J 5 bases, with 13 bases left between them. The CDR3 DNA follows: TGTGCCACCAGCAGACCGGTCCAGGGAAACGAGCAGTACTTC. It codes for CATSRPVQGNEQYF.

This clonotype was recorded many times. The junction departs from germline at one end; a sequencing error may be responsible. The rearrangement links TRBV3-1 to TRBJ1-3; D gene uncertain. The CDR3 extends over 11 amino acids. Germline CDR1 reads LGHDT; CDR2 reads YNNKEL (reference sequence). The DNA of the CDR3 is TGTGCCAGCAGTCACGGCGGACCCGAGGATTTT. Protein product: CASSHGGPEDF.

This clonotype was seen at least ten times. The chain joins TRBV19 to TRBJ2-3, with TRBD1 as a possible D gene (6 bases). The CDR3 consists of 14 residues. CDR1 LNHDA and CDR2 SQIVND come from the germline V gene (reference sequence). Trimming left V 10 bases short and J 5 bases short, with 19 bases between. This CDR3 reads CATSRVQGVDTQYF. DNA for the CDR3: TGTGCCACGAGCCGCGTACAGGGCGTAGATACGCAGTATTTT. The variable domain in full, with the rest retrieved from reference TRBV19 and TRBJ2-3, is DGGITQSPKYLFRKEGQNVTLSCEQNLNHDAMYWYRQDPGQGLRLIYYSQIVNDFQKGDIAEGYSVSREKKESFPLTVTSAQKNPTAFYLCATSRVQGVDTQYFGPGTRLTVL.

The chain uses TRBV19 and TRBJ2-2; 10 bases align to TRBD2. After removal of 9 bases from V and 4 bases from J, the junction contained 14 bases not matched to a gene. The V gene's germline CDR1 is LNHDA and CDR2 SQIVND (reference sequence). The CDR3 consists of 17 residues. CDR3 nucleotides: TGTGCCAGCCGAAGAGGTAGCGGGAGGCCGGGCACCGGGGAGCTGTTTTTT. As protein: CASRRGSGRPGTGELFF.

This clonotype was picked up many times. The J gene is TRBJ1-6, the V gene TRBV11-1; no reliable D call. Per the germline V gene, CDR1 is SGHAT and CDR2 is FQDESV (reference sequence). CDR3 size: 14 residues. V shed 6 bases and J shed 7 bases, with 13 bases lying between them. The CDR3 protein is CASRNQARNSPLHF. As DNA, the CDR3 is TGTGCCAGCAGGAACCAGGCCCGCAATTCACCCCTCCACTTT.

At least ten counts were recorded for this clonotype. V is TRBV5-1 and J is TRBJ1-6; 8 bases agree with TRBD1. The germline V gene has CDR1 SGHRS and CDR2 YFSETQ. Trimming cost V 2 bases and J 8 bases; bases outside gene matches: 3. The length of the CDR3 is 14 residues. The CDR3 here is CASSLQGDDSPLHF. The CDR3 bases are TGCGCCAGCAGCTTACAGGGGGATGATTCACCCCTCCACTTT.

The table lists this clonotype with many counts. This chain joins TRBV18 and TRBJ2-3; 8 nucleotides agree with TRBD2. Germline values: CDR1 KGHSH, CDR2 LQKENI. After removal of 1 base from V and 0 bases from J, the junction contained 3 bases not matched to a gene. The CDR3 runs 16 residues. The CDR3 nucleotides read TGTGCCAGCTCACCACTAGCGGGGTCTAGCACAGATACGCAGTATTTT. This codes for CASSPLAGSSTDTQYF.

This clonotype was counted only a few times. The V and J genes are TRBV20-1 and TRBJ1-5; D possibly corresponds to TRBD1 (6 bases). The CDR3 loop spans 15 amino acids. Germline V CDR1 and CDR2: DFQATT, SNEGSKA (reference sequence). V lost 3 bases to trimming and J lost 3 bases, with 15 bases between them. This chain's CDR3 is CSASITGRHNQPQHF. The CDR3 nucleotides read TGCAGTGCTAGCATCACAGGGCGGCACAATCAGCCCCAGCATTTT.

This clonotype was seen a handful of times. The chain joins TRBV29-1 to TRBJ2-2; TRBD2 might be the D (6 bases). Germline CDR1 and CDR2: SQVTM and ANQGSEA. The V and J ends lost 3 bases and 7 bases respectively, with 12 bases between them. This CDR3 contains 13 residues. The CDR3 protein is CSVEAGTHGELFF. The CDR3 nucleotides are TGCAGCGTTGAGGCGGGGACCCACGGGGAGCTGTTTTTT.

This clonotype showed up many times. The chain recombines TRBV7-9 with TRBJ1-2, with D possibly being TRBD1 (6 bases). Trimming took 4 bases from V and 3 from J, leaving 18 bases between them. This CDR3 comprises 16 residues. CDR1 is SEHNR, CDR2 FQNEAQ, per germline (reference sequence). The CDR3 sequence: CASSSGGDTIHYGYTF. DNA for the CDR3: TGTGCCAGCAGCTCCGGAGGGGACACTATTCACTATGGCTACACCTTC.

This clonotype was recorded a few times. The rearrangement joins TRBV24-1 to TRBJ2-6; D gene unclear. Germline assignment: CDR1 KGHDR and CDR2 SFDVKD. The CDR3 is 14 amino acids. The V and J ends lost 5 bases and 2 bases respectively, with 6 bases between them. The CDR3 bases are TGTGCCACCAGTGGAGGAGCTGGGGCCAACGTCCTGACTTTC. This translates into CATSGGAGANVLTF.

The genes are TRBV7-9 and TRBJ1-2, with no clear D. The germline CDR1 and CDR2 sequences are SEHNR and FQNEAQ (reference sequence). The CDR3 length is 12 residues. V lost 5 bases to trimming and J lost 7 bases, with 11 bases between them. This CDR3 is CASSRGGFGYTF. In nucleotides, the CDR3 is TGTGCCAGCAGCCGGGGAGGATTTGGCTACACCTTC.

This clonotype was found many times. This chain links TRBV6-5 with TRBJ2-7; 7 bases match TRBD2. V was clipped by 0 bases and J by 5 bases; unmatched bases: 4. This CDR3 has 14 residues. Germline-derived CDR1 and CDR2 are MNHEY and SVGAGI. The CDR3 bases are TGTGCCAGCAGTTACTCGGGCGGGAGCAACGAGCAGTACTTC. Translated: CASSYSGGSNEQYF.

This clonotype has at least ten counts. The genes are TRBV15 and TRBJ1-4; D is undetermined. Germline CDR1 and CDR2: LNHNV and YYDKDF (reference sequence). V shed 0 bases and J shed 5 bases, with 13 bases lying between them. The CDR3 runs 16 residues. CDR3 DNA: TGTGCCACCAGCAGAGATGCCGGTGGAGGCAATGAAAAACTGTTTTTT. Translated, it gives CATSRDAGGGNEKLFF.

The chain joins TRBV5-1 to TRBJ2-7, with D possibly called TRBD1 or TRBD2 (6 bases each). Trimming took 2 bases from V and 4 from J, leaving 13 bases between them. Germline-derived CDR1 and CDR2 are SGHRS and YFSETQ. The CDR3 runs 14 residues. The CDR3 DNA reads TGCGCCAGCAGCTTTTACGGGGGCATATACGAGCAGTACTTC. The encoded protein is CASSFYGGIYEQYF.

This clonotype was seen at least ten times. The genes are TRBV28 and TRBJ2-5; possible D gene TRBD2, 7 bases. The CDR3 consists of 16 residues. Germline V CDR1 and CDR2: MDHEN, SYDVKM. Trimming left V 6 bases short and J 5 bases short, with 22 bases between. In DNA, the CDR3 is TGTGCCAGCAGGCGACTGGGGGGGGGGGCGCATGAGACCCAGTACTTC. As protein: CASRRLGGGAHETQYF.

V is TRBV6-1 and J is TRBJ1-3; a possible D gene is TRBD1 (5 bases). This CDR3 is 16 amino acids long. The germline V gene encodes CDR1 MNHNS and CDR2 SASEGT. Trimming took 7 bases from V and 4 from J, leaving 20 bases between them. The CDR3 region is CASTSIDLGDGNTIYF. CDR3 nucleotide sequence: TGTGCCAGCACCTCCATAGATCTGGGGGACGGAAACACCATATATTTT.